A selection of T cell receptor beta chains follows, all from one sample in a study of blood T cell repertoires in COVID-19. Sequencing was performed with immunoSEQ multiplex PCR; in TCRdb, only in-frame clones are kept and a portion is missing. The table has 120,000 or so clones, more than 75% seen once. Sequencing was performed on peripheral blood. The receptors shown here come from a human donor in a cohort sampled during active COVID-19. Each CDR3 is given with its conserved first and last residue. Fields, in order: V gene, clone size, J gene, D gene, CDR3 DNA, CDR3 protein. The D gene is left open where the match is weak. Clone size is not always given. Where it is, it says once, few, many or a class for expanded clones.

TRBV14	NA	TRBJ2-7	NA	TGTGCCAGCAGCACCTACCTAGGAGAGCAGTACTTC	CASSTYLGEQYF
TRBV15	NA	TRBJ2-7	TRBD2	TGTGCCACCAGCAGAGGAGGGAGACTAGCGAACTACGAGCAGTACTTC	CATSRGGRLANYEQYF
TRBV10-3	NA	TRBJ2-3	TRBD2	TGTGCCACCCGCGGACTAGCGGAAAACACAGATACGCAGTATTTT	CATRGLAENTDTQYF
TRBV2	NA	TRBJ2-3	NA	TGTGCCAGCAGTGATGTATACGGGAGCACAGATACGCAGTATTTT	CASSDVYGSTDTQYF
TRBV9	NA	TRBJ2-7	NA	TGTGCCAGCAGCGTAGGTCAGAAACCATACGAGCAGTACTTC	CASSVGQKPYEQYF
TRBV6-5	NA	TRBJ2-7	TRBD1	TGTGCCAGCACAAGACAGGGGAACTACGAGCAGTACTTC	CASTRQGNYEQYF
TRBV7-2	NA	TRBJ2-1	NA	TGTGCCAGCAGCGTACGGGGTGGCGATGAGCAGTTCTTC	CASSVRGGDEQFF
TRBV7-6	NA	TRBJ2-1	NA	TGTGCCAGCAGCTTAGTACTTCGGGGTCCCTACAATGAGCAGTTCTTC	CASSLVLRGPYNEQFF
TRBV28	NA	TRBJ1-1	NA	TGTGCCAGCAGCACACGCATGAACACTGAAGCTTTCTTT	CASSTRMNTEAFF
TRBV27	NA	TRBJ2-7	TRBD2	TGTGCCAGCAGTTTAGCCAGCGGGGGGCCCTACGAGCAGTACTTC	CASSLASGGPYEQYF
TRBV29-1	NA	TRBJ2-1	TRBD1	TGCAGCGTTGACCGGGACAGGGGGCCCAATGAGCAGTTCTTC	CSVDRDRGPNEQFF
TRBV4-1	NA	TRBJ2-7	TRBD1	TGCGCCAGCAGCCAGGAATCCGGGACAGATCGCTCCTACGAGCAGTACTTC	CASSQESGTDRSYEQYF
TRBV27	NA	TRBJ1-1	NA	TGTGCCAGCAGTGTATCGACAGCTATGAGGGCTTTCTTT	CASSVSTAMRAFF
TRBV24-1	NA	TRBJ2-1	TRBD1	TGTGCCACCAGTGAGTCCGGGACAGGGGGGGAGAATGAGCAGTTCTTC	CATSESGTGGENEQFF
TRBV7-8	NA	TRBJ1-2	TRBD1	TGTGCCAGCAGCCACAGCTCCGGGACAGGGGGCGCCCGTGGCTACACCTTC	CASSHSSGTGGARGYTF
TRBV6-5	NA	TRBJ2-7	TRBD2	TGTGCCAGCAGTTCAGGACTAGCGGCCTACGAGCAGTACTTC	CASSSGLAAYEQYF
TRBV30	NA	TRBJ2-7	TRBD1	TGTGCCTGGAGTGTTGGCCAGGGGGCCCACGAGCAGTACTTC	CAWSVGQGAHEQYF
TRBV7-2	NA	TRBJ1-4	TRBD1	TGTGCCAGCAGCTTAGGTAACAGGGGCGGTGAAAAACTGTTTTTT	CASSLGNRGGEKLFF
TRBV4-2	NA	TRBJ1-2	NA	TGTGCCAGCAGCCAAGAAATAAACAGGGTAGAAGGCTACACCTTC	CASSQEINRVEGYTF
TRBV6-5	NA	TRBJ2-5	NA	TGTGCCAGCAGTTACGCACGGGGTAGCCAAGAGACCCAGTACTTC	CASSYARGSQETQYF
TRBV6-5	once	TRBJ2-3	NA	TGTGCCAGCAGTTGGGGCCCTGGGGCCACAGATACGCAGTATTTT	CASSWGPGATDTQYF
TRBV4-1	NA	TRBJ1-3	NA	TGCGCCAGCAGCCAAGAGCTTCGGGGGAACACCATATATTTT	CASSQELRGNTIYF
TRBV28	NA	TRBJ2-7	NA	TGTGCCAGCAGTTATACCGGGAGAGGTTACGAGCAGTACTTC	CASSYTGRGYEQYF
TRBV7-8	NA	TRBJ1-2	NA	TGTGCCAGCAGCTTATATATGACGCGGGACCCACGGGAAGGCTACACCTTC	CASSLYMTRDPREGYTF
TRBV12-3/TRBV12-4	NA	TRBJ2-1	NA	TGTGCCAGCGGGGGGAGCTCCTACAATGAGCAGTTCTTC	CASGGSSYNEQFF
TRBV6-5	few	TRBJ1-6	TRBD1	TGTGCCAGCAGTCCTCCGGGACAGGGAGACTCACCCCTCCACTTT	CASSPPGQGDSPLHF
TRBV9	NA	TRBJ1-6	NA	TGTGCCAGCAGCGTAGGTAGTTCTTATAATTCACCCCTCCACTTT	CASSVGSSYNSPLHF
TRBV5-6	NA	TRBJ1-1	NA	TGTGCCAGCAGCTTGATAGGATCCTCGGGGGAAGCTTTCTTT	CASSLIGSSGEAFF
TRBV19	few	TRBJ1-6	TRBD1	TGTGCCAGTAGTATAGGGACAGGACGAGCCCTCCACTTT	CASSIGTGRALHF
TRBV5-1	NA	TRBJ1-4	NA	TGCGCCAGCAGCTTCCGGACAGATGAAAAACTGTTTTTT	CASSFRTDEKLFF
TRBV7-2	NA	TRBJ2-4	TRBD2	TGTGCCAGCAGCTTAGTGGGGGGGTCCAAAAACATTCAGTACTTC	CASSLVGGSKNIQYF
TRBV19	NA	TRBJ2-7	NA	TGTGCCAGTAGTCGCAGTCCCTACGAGCAGTACTTC	CASSRSPYEQYF
TRBV29-1	NA	TRBJ1-4	NA	TGCAGCGTCCGGGGAGTCCTCGGAGAAAAACTGTTTTTT	CSVRGVLGEKLFF
TRBV3-1/TRBV3-2	few	TRBJ2-7	TRBD2	TGTGCCAGCAGCCCGGGACTAGCGGGGCCTAGCTCCTACGAGCAGTACTTC	CASSPGLAGPSSYEQYF
TRBV18	NA	TRBJ1-1	NA	TGTGCCAGCTCACCAATAAACACTGAAGCTTTCTTT	CASSPINTEAFF
TRBV24-1	NA	TRBJ2-1	TRBD2	TGTGCCACCAGTGACCCCGGACTAGCGGGGCAAAAGCGCAATGAGCAGTTCTTC	CATSDPGLAGQKRNEQFF
TRBV29-1	once	TRBJ1-2	TRBD1	TGCAGCGTGAACGGACAGGGGTTGTTTGGCTACACCTTC	CSVNGQGLFGYTF
TRBV9	once	TRBJ2-3	NA	TGTGCCAGCAGCGGCCGGTTGAGGGGGAACACAGATACGCAGTATTTT	CASSGRLRGNTDTQYF
TRBV28	NA	TRBJ1-2	NA	TGTGCCAGCAGTTTATGGGGGGACATGGCTAACTATGGCTACACCTTC	CASSLWGDMANYGYTF
TRBV10-2	NA	TRBJ2-2	TRBD2	TGCGCCAGCAGACCGGGACTATATTCTTCCGGGGAGCTGTTTTTT	CASRPGLYSSGELFF
TRBV6-5	NA	TRBJ1-6	NA	TGTGCCAGCAGCTACTCGGTCAGGGCATTTGCCTCACCCCTCCACTTT	CASSYSVRAFASPLHF
TRBV10-3	NA	TRBJ2-7	TRBD1	TGTGCCATCAGTGCCAGGGGGCAAGACGAGCAGTACTTC	CAISARGQDEQYF
TRBV27	NA	TRBJ1-5	NA	TGTGCCAGCAGCCAGTTCGCAGGGAACAATCAGCCCCAGCATTTT	CASSQFAGNNQPQHF
TRBV3-1/TRBV3-2	NA	TRBJ2-3	TRBD2	TGTGCCAGCAGCCAAGGGGTGGAGCGGGGGAGCACAGATACGCAGTATTTT	CASSQGVERGSTDTQYF
TRBV13	NA	TRBJ1-2	NA	TGTGCCAGCAGCTTAGGTCGGGGGTGGAACTATGGCTACACCTTC	CASSLGRGWNYGYTF
TRBV3-1/TRBV3-2	NA	TRBJ2-3	NA	TGTGCCAGCAGCCAAGTTAGAGCTAGCACAGATACGCAGTATTTT	CASSQVRASTDTQYF
TRBV7-8	few	TRBJ1-6	NA	TGTGCCAGCACAGGACAGACCTATAATTCACCCCTCCACTTT	CASTGQTYNSPLHF